This T cell receptor beta chain was identified during a study of a mutant IDH1 vaccine in newly diagnosed glioma. Study summary: Vaccination followed radiotherapy alone by 4-6 weeks, or accompanied temozolomide cycles. Before enrollment, patients got radiotherapy alone, temozolomide alone, or mostly the combination. Findings of the study overall: Pseudoprogression appears to have had no connection to changes in top peripheral T cell clonotypes. Overall, around 94% of patients had vaccine-induced immune responses.

The CDR3 length is 14 residues. Germline CDR1 is GTSNPN and CDR2 is SVGIG (reference sequence). Trimming cost V 8 bases and J 4 bases, with 20 bases left between them. Stated time point: week 23, last vaccination. Each dose of the vaccine consisted of 300 ug of mutant IDH1 20-mer peptide, with topical imiquimod. Notes on this clone: Its antigen is currently unknown.

Only in-frame clones appear in the TCRdb table, and some are missing; sequencing was by immunoSEQ multiplex PCR. The sample yields roughly 70,000 clones, around 82% seen once. The sequencing here drew on PBMCs, taken from a glioma patient whose treatment included an IDH1 peptide vaccine. The origin of this receptor is a man aged 18 to 30 with glioma. This chain connects TRBV30 to TRBJ1-2, with D hard to call. The CDR3 here is CAGHTVPRIYGYTF. Written as DNA, the CDR3 is TGTGCCGGTCACACGGTCCCCCGAATCTATGGCTACACCTTC.